This is a list of T cell receptor beta chains from one sample in a study of regulatory T cells in long-lasting Graves disease. TCRdb processed the multiplex PCR reads anew with MiXCR; each CDR3 protein has one entry. In the table there are 680,000 or so distinct CDR3 sequences, around 15% of which are singletons. This sample also belongs to another study, concerning T cells in Graves' hyperthyroidism and ophthalmopathy.

Source: peripheral blood mononuclear cells (PBMCs), taken at new diagnosis, from a patient treated with antithyroid drugs. The source is a woman aged 25-40 years with Graves disease. Both conserved end residues are part of each CDR3. The order of the fields is D gene, V gene, clone size, J gene, CDR3 DNA, CDR3 protein. A D gene is named only where the DNA matches it firmly. Clone sizes are given selectively: once, few, many, or a class where the clone is expanded.

D gene: TRBD2
V gene: TRBV12-3/TRBV12-4
clone size: many
J gene: TRBJ2-1
CDR3 DNA: TGTGCCAGCAGTCCCCGGATGGGGCTGTTGGGCGGGAGGGCTAACAATGAGCAGTTCTTC
CDR3 protein: CASSPRMGLLGGRANNEQFF

D gene: TRBD2
V gene: TRBV7-9
clone size: .
J gene: TRBJ2-5
CDR3 DNA: TGTGCCAGCAGCTTTGGGGGTAGCGGGTACCAAGAGACCCAGTACTTC
CDR3 protein: CASSFGGSGYQETQYF

D gene: .
V gene: TRBV12-3/TRBV12-4
clone size: many
J gene: TRBJ2-7
CDR3 DNA: TGTGCCAGCAGTGTATTCGGCGAGCAGTACTTC
CDR3 protein: CASSVFGEQYF

D gene: .
V gene: TRBV28
clone size: many
J gene: TRBJ1-2
CDR3 DNA: TGTGCCAGCAGATGGACCGCTTCGGGGGGCTACACCTTC
CDR3 protein: CASRWTASGGYTF

D gene: .
V gene: TRBV5-1
clone size: few
J gene: TRBJ1-1
CDR3 DNA: TGCGCCAGCACCCGGGACTCTATGAACACTGAAGCTTTCTTT
CDR3 protein: CASTRDSMNTEAFF

D gene: .
V gene: TRBV6-1
clone size: many
J gene: TRBJ1-2
CDR3 DNA: TGTGCCAGCAGTGAAGCGCATGGGGACTTGGATGGCTACACCTTC
CDR3 protein: CASSEAHGDLDGYTF

D gene: .
V gene: TRBV27
clone size: many
J gene: TRBJ1-1
CDR3 DNA: TGTGCCAGCGGTGTGGGGGGCAACACTGAAGCTTTCTTT
CDR3 protein: CASGVGGNTEAFF

D gene: .
V gene: TRBV5-1
clone size: .
J gene: TRBJ2-1
CDR3 DNA: TGCGCCAGCAGCTTAACCCCCGGGGCCAATGAGCAGTTCTTC
CDR3 protein: CASSLTPGANEQFF

D gene: .
V gene: TRBV10-3
clone size: .
J gene: TRBJ1-2
CDR3 DNA: TGTGCCATCAGTGAGTCGCCGGGGGGCGTTGGATTTAGCTATGGCTACACCTTC
CDR3 protein: CAISESPGGVGFSYGYTF

D gene: .
V gene: TRBV27
clone size: .
J gene: TRBJ2-5
CDR3 DNA: TGTGCCAGCAGTAGTCAGCGGTACCAAGAGACCCAGTACTTC
CDR3 protein: CASSSQRYQETQYF

D gene: .
V gene: TRBV3-1
clone size: .
J gene: TRBJ2-7
CDR3 DNA: TGTGCCAGCAGCCAAGCGGGACCGCACTACGAGCAGTACTTC
CDR3 protein: CASSQAGPHYEQYF

D gene: TRBD1
V gene: TRBV10-3
clone size: many
J gene: TRBJ1-4
CDR3 DNA: TGTGCCGCAGCACAGGGGGCGACTAATGAAAAACTGTTTTTT
CDR3 protein: CAAAQGATNEKLFF

D gene: .
V gene: TRBV6-5
clone size: few
J gene: TRBJ1-1
CDR3 DNA: TGTGCCAGCAGTTTCCCGACGGTGAACACTGAAGCTTCCTTT
CDR3 protein: CASSFPTVNTEASF

D gene: .
V gene: TRBV27
clone size: few
J gene: TRBJ2-1
CDR3 DNA: TGTGCCAGCAGCGAATGGGGCCTGCCAAACAATGAGCAGTTCTTC
CDR3 protein: CASSEWGLPNNEQFF

D gene: .
V gene: TRBV24-1
clone size: .
J gene: TRBJ2-3
CDR3 DNA: TGTGCCACCAGTGATGGTGCGAGGGGGAGCACAGATACGCAGTATTTT
CDR3 protein: CATSDGARGSTDTQYF

D gene: TRBD2
V gene: TRBV20-1
clone size: many
J gene: TRBJ2-7
CDR3 DNA: TGCAGTGCTCCGACCGGGACTAGCGGGACCTCACTAAACTACGAGCAGTACTTC
CDR3 protein: CSAPTGTSGTSLNYEQYF

D gene: TRBD1
V gene: TRBV10-3
clone size: .
J gene: TRBJ1-2
CDR3 DNA: TGTGCCATCAGTACCGACAGGGGGGACTATGGCTACACCTTC
CDR3 protein: CAISTDRGDYGYTF

D gene: .
V gene: TRBV7-6
clone size: .
J gene: TRBJ2-5
CDR3 DNA: TGTGCCAGCAGCTTAGCGCGGGGAGAGACCCAGTACTTC
CDR3 protein: CASSLARGETQYF

D gene: .
V gene: TRBV7-9
clone size: many
J gene: TRBJ2-1
CDR3 DNA: TGTGCCAGCAGCGATAGAGCCCCGGGCACTAACGTTGAGCAGTTCTTC
CDR3 protein: CASSDRAPGTNVEQFF

D gene: .
V gene: TRBV30
clone size: many
J gene: TRBJ1-1
CDR3 DNA: TGTGCCTGGAGCCCGCTCCGACAGGCTAACACTGAAGCTTTCTTT
CDR3 protein: CAWSPLRQANTEAFF

D gene: .
V gene: TRBV12-3/TRBV12-4
clone size: .
J gene: TRBJ2-5
CDR3 DNA: TGTGCCAGCAGCTCCTCGATGCGCTACCAAGAGACCCAGTACTTC
CDR3 protein: CASSSSMRYQETQYF

D gene: .
V gene: TRBV29-1
clone size: few
J gene: TRBJ1-6
CDR3 DNA: TGCAGCGCAGCGGGATCGCCAAATTCACCCCTCCACTTT
CDR3 protein: CSAAGSPNSPLHF

D gene: TRBD1
V gene: TRBV15
clone size: few
J gene: TRBJ1-2
CDR3 DNA: TGTGCCACCAGCAGACCCCCTCCGGACAGGAATGGCTACACCTTC
CDR3 protein: CATSRPPPDRNGYTF

D gene: .
V gene: TRBV20-1
clone size: few
J gene: TRBJ1-2
CDR3 DNA: TGCAGTGCCCGGGACAAATATGGCTACACCTTC
CDR3 protein: CSARDKYGYTF

D gene: TRBD1
V gene: TRBV30
clone size: few
J gene: TRBJ1-6
CDR3 DNA: TGTGCCTGGGGGACAGCGGATAATTCACCCCTCCACTTT
CDR3 protein: CAWGTADNSPLHF

D gene: .
V gene: TRBV2
clone size: many
J gene: TRBJ1-1
CDR3 DNA: TGTGCCAGCAGCTCCTCGGGGTCTATGAACACTGAAGCTTTCTTT
CDR3 protein: CASSSSGSMNTEAFF

D gene: .
V gene: TRBV24-1
clone size: many
J gene: TRBJ2-1
CDR3 DNA: TGTGCCACCAGTTGGGACCCAGTTCTCAATGAGCAGTTCTTC
CDR3 protein: CATSWDPVLNEQFF

D gene: .
V gene: TRBV7-2
clone size: .
J gene: TRBJ2-6
CDR3 DNA: TGTGCCAGCAGCTTAGCCTCTTTTAGGATTGGTTCGGCTGGGGCCAACGTCCTGACTTTC
CDR3 protein: CASSLASFRIGSAGANVLTF

D gene: .
V gene: TRBV7-3
clone size: many
J gene: TRBJ2-5
CDR3 DNA: TGTGCCAGCAGCTTGTCAGGCGGGCAAGAGACCCAGTACTTC
CDR3 protein: CASSLSGGQETQYF

D gene: .
V gene: TRBV2
clone size: many
J gene: TRBJ1-2
CDR3 DNA: TGTGCCAGCAGTGATAGCGTCCTGAGATCTTCTGGCTACACCTTC
CDR3 protein: CASSDSVLRSSGYTF